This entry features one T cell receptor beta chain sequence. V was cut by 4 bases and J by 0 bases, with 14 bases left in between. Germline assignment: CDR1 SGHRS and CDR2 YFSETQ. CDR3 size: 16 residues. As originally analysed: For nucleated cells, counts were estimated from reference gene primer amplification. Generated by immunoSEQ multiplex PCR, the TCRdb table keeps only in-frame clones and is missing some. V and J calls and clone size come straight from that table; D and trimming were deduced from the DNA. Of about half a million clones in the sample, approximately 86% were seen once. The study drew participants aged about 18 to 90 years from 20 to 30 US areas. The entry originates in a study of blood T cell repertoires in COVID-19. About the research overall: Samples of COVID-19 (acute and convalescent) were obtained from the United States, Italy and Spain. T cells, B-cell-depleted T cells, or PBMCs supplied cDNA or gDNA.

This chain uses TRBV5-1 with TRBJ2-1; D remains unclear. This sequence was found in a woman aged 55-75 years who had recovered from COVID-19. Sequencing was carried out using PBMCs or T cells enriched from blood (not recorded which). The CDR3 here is CASSPEGWSSYNEQFF. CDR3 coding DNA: TGCGCCAGCAGCCCAGAAGGCTGGAGCTCCTACAATGAGCAGTTCTTC.